This is a list of T cell receptor beta chains from one sample in a study of regulatory T cells in long-lasting Graves disease. One entry per CDR3 protein results from TCRdb running MiXCR on the multiplex PCR reads. The repertoire holds about 540,000 distinct CDR3 sequences, with approximately 13% as singletons. The same sample was also studied in work on T cells in Graves' hyperthyroidism and ophthalmopathy.

The starting material was peripheral blood mononuclear cells (PBMCs), obtained at new diagnosis, from a patient treated with antithyroid drugs. The source is a man aged 30 to 45 with Graves disease. The CDR3 runs from the conserved cysteine through the conserved F or W. The D gene is left open where the match is weak. Expanded clones get a size class; other rows say once, few or many, or leave the size out.

J gene	clone size	V gene	D gene	CDR3 protein	CDR3 DNA
TRBJ2-5	few	TRBV5-1	TRBD2	CASSLTGLAEETQYF	TGCGCCAGCAGCCTAACGGGACTAGCGGAAGAGACCCAGTACTTC
TRBJ2-1	many	TRBV5-8	TRBD2	CASSLDSGSYNEQFF	TGTGCCAGCAGCTTGGATAGCGGGAGTTACAATGAGCAGTTCTTC
TRBJ1-1	-	TRBV18	-	CASSPPRDTGTNTEAFF	TGTGCCAGCTCACCACCGAGGGATACGGGGACGAACACTGAAGCTTTCTTT
TRBJ2-1	-	TRBV12-3/TRBV12-4	-	CASSLGEGANNEQFF	TGTGCCAGCAGTTTAGGGGAGGGGGCGAACAATGAGCAGTTCTTC
TRBJ2-7	many	TRBV2	TRBD2	CASSGTRSYEQYF	TGTGCCAGCTCCGGGACTAGATCCTACGAGCAGTACTTC
TRBJ1-1	many	TRBV5-6	-	CASSLVGSVAFF	TGTGCCAGCAGCTTGGTTGGGTCCGTGGCTTTCTTT
TRBJ1-3	-	TRBV6-5	-	CASSLVEGERYSGNTIYF	TGTGCCAGCAGTCTAGTCGAGGGGGAACGGTACTCTGGAAACACCATATATTTT
TRBJ2-7	many	TRBV27	TRBD1	CASSGGPGGPPSYEQYF	TGTGCCAGCAGTGGGGGCCCAGGGGGCCCCCCGTCCTACGAGCAGTACTTC
TRBJ2-7	many	TRBV28	-	CASSLGQNLYEQYF	TGTGCCAGCAGTTTAGGGCAGAATCTCTACGAGCAGTACTTC
TRBJ1-2	many	TRBV28	-	CASSSLRRRADYGYTF	TGTGCCAGCAGTTCCCTTCGTCGTAGGGCTGACTATGGCTACACCTTC
TRBJ2-7	many	TRBV29-1	-	CSVSAGYEQYF	TGCAGCGTTTCCGCAGGGTACGAGCAGTACTTC
TRBJ1-1	-	TRBV7-9	-	CASSLETKNTEAFF	TGTGCCAGCAGCTTAGAGACAAAGAACACTGAAGCTTTCTTT
TRBJ1-1	many	TRBV20-1	-	CSAGEVVQNTEAFF	TGCAGTGCGGGAGAGGTGGTGCAGAACACTGAAGCTTTCTTT
TRBJ1-4	-	TRBV11-2	-	CASSFLGSDEKLFF	TGTGCCAGCAGCTTTTTGGGGAGCGATGAAAAACTGTTTTTT
TRBJ2-1	-	TRBV27	-	CASSLRGISYNEQFF	TGTGCCAGCAGTCTAAGGGGGATCTCCTACAATGAGCAGTTCTTC
TRBJ1-6	-	TRBV28	TRBD1	CASSHRGQGRSPLHF	TGTGCCAGCAGTCATCGGGGACAGGGAAGATCACCCCTCCACTTT
TRBJ1-5	many	TRBV19	-	CASSIPKGGSNQPQHF	TGTGCCAGTAGTATCCCCAAGGGAGGAAGCAATCAGCCCCAGCATTTT
TRBJ2-3	-	TRBV7-9	-	CASRGMRDTQYF	TGTGCCAGCAGGGGGATGAGGGATACGCAGTATTTT
TRBJ2-1	many	TRBV19	TRBD2	CATMIRGPGTSGYSYNEQFF	TGTGCCACCATGATAAGAGGGCCCGGGACTAGCGGGTATTCCTACAATGAGCAGTTCTTC
TRBJ2-1	many	TRBV7-2	-	CASSLWTGNEQFF	TGTGCCAGCAGCCTTTGGACGGGTAATGAGCAGTTCTTC
TRBJ2-7	many	TRBV10-3	-	CAINAGGYEQYF	TGTGCCATCAATGCAGGAGGCTACGAGCAGTACTTC
TRBJ1-6	few	TRBV6-5	-	CASSYSIGNSPLHF	TGTGCCAGCAGTTACTCGATCGGGAATTCACCCCTCCACTTT
TRBJ1-5	few	TRBV4-1	TRBD1	CASSQARTGGGQPQHF	TGCGCCAGCAGCCAAGCTCGGACAGGGGGCGGTCAGCCCCAGCATTTT
TRBJ2-7	-	TRBV4-1	-	CASSQGLTEQYF	TGCGCCAGCAGCCAAGGGCTAACCGAGCAGTACTTC
TRBJ2-1	many	TRBV6-2/TRBV6-3	TRBD2	CASRKKREGAYNEQFF	TGTGCCAGCAGGAAAAAGCGGGAAGGGGCTTACAATGAGCAGTTCTTC
TRBJ1-2	-	TRBV5-1	-	CASSFTEQGYGYTF	TGCGCCAGCAGCTTTACTGAACAGGGTTATGGCTACACCTTC
TRBJ2-3	many	TRBV5-1	-	CASSLEGSTDTQYF	TGCGCCAGCAGCTTGGAGGGCAGCACAGATACGCAGTATTTT